This TCR beta chain was recovered during a study of shared clonotypes between healthy human individuals. The wider study: Donors, aged 18 to 49, were a couple of women and a few men.

Deep-level assay runs were performed. Here immunoSEQ multiplex PCR was the method, and the copy in TCRdb shows in-frame clones only, minus some. The data contain some 2,400,000 clones, approximately 95% of them singletons. In germline, CDR1 is SGHRS, CDR2 YFSETQ. The CDR3 covers 13 residues. Trimming removed 4 bases at V and 6 bases at J, with 10 bases between. Negatively enriched CD4+ T cells were divided by CD45RA into naive and memory. The specimen was naive CD4+ T cells sorted from blood. The subset: CD45RA+ positively selected. The chain uses TRBV5-1 and TRBJ2-2; possible D gene TRBD1, 5 bases. The source is a man between 18 and 29 years old in good health. CDR3 sequence reads: CASSQGIAGELFF. Here the CDR3 DNA reads TGCGCCAGCAGCCAGGGAATAGCCGGGGAGCTGTTTTTT. Full variable domain (outside the CDR3, taken from reference TRBV5-1 and TRBJ2-2): KAGVTQTPRYLIKTRGQQVTLSCSPISGHRSVSWYQQTPGQGLQFLFEYFSETQRNKGNFPGRFSGRQFSNSRSEMNVSTLELGDSALYLCASSQGIAGELFFGEGSRLTVL.